The clone carrying this T cell receptor beta chain was picked up a small number of times. The antigen remains undetermined. The study reverse transcribed the entire isolated RNA, so it sequenced expressed TCRB transcripts. The data were produced by immunoSEQ multiplex PCR, yet TCRdb's version contains in-frame clones alone and is incomplete. The sample holds about 250,000 clones, around 14% seen once. The record originates from a study of beta chain features in type 1 diabetes. Study conclusions and caveats: The study found that naive, central memory and Treg TCRB repertoires appeared more similar in patients than in healthy donors.

The germline CDR1 and CDR2 sequences are DFQATT and SNEGSKA (reference sequence). The CDR3 is 11 amino acids. The germline V and J ends were trimmed by 3 bases and 2 bases, with 5 bases remaining between them. Based on CD45RO/CCR7/CD25/CD127/CD95/CD27, CD4+ regulatory, stem cell-like memory, naive and central memory cells were sorted. The source material was naive CD4+ T cells from blood. The receptor was derived from a middle-aged woman in good health. The genes are TRBV20-1 and TRBJ2-7; D is uncertain. CDR3 amino acids: CSASQTYEQYF. The CDR3 region has the DNA TGCAGTGCTAGCCAGACCTACGAGCAGTACTTC.